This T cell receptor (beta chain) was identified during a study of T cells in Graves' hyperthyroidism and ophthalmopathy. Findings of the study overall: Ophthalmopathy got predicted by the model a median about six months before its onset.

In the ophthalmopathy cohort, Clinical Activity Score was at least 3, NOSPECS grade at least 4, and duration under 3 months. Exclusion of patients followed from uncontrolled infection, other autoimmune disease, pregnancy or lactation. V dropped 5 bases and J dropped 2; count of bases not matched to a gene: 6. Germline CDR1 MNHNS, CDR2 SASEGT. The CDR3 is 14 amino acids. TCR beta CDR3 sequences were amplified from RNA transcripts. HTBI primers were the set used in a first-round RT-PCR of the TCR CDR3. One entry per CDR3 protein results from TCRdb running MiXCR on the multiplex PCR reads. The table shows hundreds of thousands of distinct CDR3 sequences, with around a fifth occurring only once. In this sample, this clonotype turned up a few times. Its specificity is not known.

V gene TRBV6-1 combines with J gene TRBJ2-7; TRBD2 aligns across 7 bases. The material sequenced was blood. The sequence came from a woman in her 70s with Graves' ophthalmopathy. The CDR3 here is CASSPRGVTYEQYF. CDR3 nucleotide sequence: TGTGCCAGCAGTCCCCGGGGGGTTACCTACGAGCAGTACTTC.